The TCR beta chain described here comes from a study of cytomegalovirus exposure and HLA in healthy donors. The study drew the donors from its approximately 110-subject validation cohort, separate from the 666-subject first cohort. Sequencing used immunoSEQ multiplex PCR; TCRdb keeps in-frame clones, though not all of them. The sample yields hundreds of thousands of clones, roughly 89% seen once. Source material: PBMCs. The clonotype comes from a woman aged 18-35 years in good health and CMV-seronegative.

CDR3 loop: CSVGKQGPYEQYF. In nucleotides, the CDR3 is TGCAGCGTTGGGAAACAGGGGCCCTACGAGCAGTACTTC. The chain couples TRBV29-1 to TRBJ2-7; 7 nucleotides match TRBD1. V dropped 4 bases and J dropped 2; count of bases not matched to a gene: 5. CDR1 and CDR2 from the germline V gene are SQVTM and ANQGSEA. The CDR3 length is 13 residues.